The 8 T cell receptor beta chains below come from one sample, sequenced in a study of graft-versus-host responses after intestinal transplantation. Which antigens these TCRs recognize remains unknown. Using immunoSEQ multiplex PCR, the repertoire was profiled, and TCRdb retains in-frame clones only, with some absent. The sample lists some 110,000 clones, approximately 93% seen once, with 1.2% in the top ten. The material was unstimulated CD8+ T cells sorted from spleen or lymph node cells, obtained before transplant. The receptors come from a human donor who was the organ donor for an intestinal transplant.

J is TRBJ2-7 and V is TRBV19; 10 bases agree with TRBD1. J was trimmed by 2 bases and V by 10 bases; bases with no gene match: 2. Germline V CDR1 and CDR2: LNHDA, SQIVND (reference sequence). This CDR3 is 12 amino acids long. The CDR3 nucleotides are TGTGCCACCGGGACAGGGGCCTACGAGCAGTACTTC. Its translation: CATGTGAYEQYF.

V and J are TRBV9 and TRBJ1-3; D uncertain. CDR3 length: 15 amino acids. V was cut by 0 bases and J by 0 bases, with 7 bases left in between. In germline, CDR1 is SGDLS, CDR2 YYNGEE. CDR3 sequence: CASSVAWGSGNTIYF. CDR3 sequence (DNA): TGTGCCAGCAGCGTAGCTTGGGGCTCTGGAAACACCATATATTTT.

V and J are TRBV7-2 and TRBJ2-5; D gene uncertain. CDR3 length: 12 amino acids. Trimming left V 2 bases short and J 5 bases short, with 6 bases between. CDR1 SGHTA and CDR2 FQGNSA come from the germline V gene. CDR3 amino acids: CASSLSLETQYF. The CDR3 DNA reads as TGTGCCAGCAGCTTATCGTTGGAGACCCAGTACTTC.

On this clone: The sample carries other DNA sequences with the same CDR3. This chain links TRBV4-2 with TRBJ2-1; TRBD2 matches at 9 bases. The germline CDR1 and CDR2 sequences are LGHNA and YNFKEQ. With V trimmed by 0 bases and J by 7 bases, 4 bases remained unmatched. The CDR3 sequence is 15 residues long. The CDR3 DNA reads as TGTGCCAGCAGCCAAGAGGCGGGAGGGATAAATGAGCAGTTCTTC. Amino acids: CASSQEAGGINEQFF.

The V gene is TRBV5-4, the J gene TRBJ2-3, with D perhaps TRBD2 (5 bases). CDR3 length equals 15 residues. Trimming pared 3 bases from V and 2 bases from J, leaving 13 bases between. Germline CDR1 and CDR2: SGHNT and YYREEE (reference sequence). CDR3 region: CASSSAGLNTDTQYF. The CDR3 nucleotides are TGTGCCAGCAGCTCCGCGGGCCTCAACACAGATACGCAGTATTTT.

V gene TRBV6-5 combines with J gene TRBJ2-5; 9 bases fit TRBD1. Looked up from germline, CDR1 is MNHEY and CDR2 is SVGAGI. The CDR3 contains 14 residues. The ends lost 6 bases at V and 2 bases at J; junction bases unmatched: 4. In DNA, the CDR3 is TGTGCCAGCAGCCCACAGGGGGCGCAAGAGACCCAGTACTTC. As protein: CASSPQGAQETQYF.

The gene calls are TRBV6-6 and TRBJ2-1; a weak D match, TRBD1 (7 bases). V dropped 6 bases and J dropped 3 bases, with 15 bases sitting between them. CDR1 and CDR2 (germline): MNHNY, SVGAGI (reference sequence). This CDR3 has 15 residues. CDR3 loop: CASRTGQGGYNEQFF. CDR3 sequence (DNA): TGTGCCAGCAGGACCGGGCAGGGGGGCTACAATGAGCAGTTCTTC.

This clone has just one count. The CDR3 sequence is CASSLLAGLGNIQYF. CDR3 DNA sequence: TGTGCCAGCAGTCTACTAGCGGGATTGGGAAACATTCAGTACTTC. The rearrangement uses TRBV6-6 and TRBJ2-4, with TRBD2 matching over 10 bases. Germline values: CDR1 MNHNY, CDR2 SVGAGI (reference sequence). The trim removed 5 bases at V and 6 bases at J, leaving 7 bases unmatched. CDR3 length: 15 residues.